This TCR beta chain was found in a study of blood T cell repertoires in COVID-19. Looking at the study overall: Both acute and convalescent COVID-19 samples were obtained from the United States, Italy and Spain. The cDNA or gDNA used as material had been derived from T cells, B-cell-depleted T cells, or PBMCs.

As handled by the study authors: Amplification from reference gene primers served as the basis for estimated nucleated cell counts. Assay: immunoSEQ multiplex PCR; the TCRdb copy retains only in-frame clones and omits some. D and trimming come from the DNA, and the V and J calls and clone size come from that table. The sample holds approximately 350,000 clones, about 90% seen once. The V and J ends lost 0 bases and 8 bases, in that order; junction bases with no gene match: 12. Germline V gene sequence: CDR1 SGHDT, CDR2 YYEEEE. There are 17 residues in the CDR3. The sample comprised peripheral blood. The gene calls are TRBV5-6 and TRBJ2-4, with 9 nucleotides matching TRBD2. The receptor was isolated from a man in his forties with acute or convalescent COVID-19. The CDR3 region has the DNA TGTGCCAGCAGCTTGGCTGGGCGGGAGGGCCTTTGGGACATTCAGTACTTC. Its protein product is CASSLAGREGLWDIQYF.